What follows are 18 T cell receptor beta chains derived from one specimen sequenced in a study of early T cells in non-severe SARS-CoV-2 infection. Each CDR3 protein gets one entry after TCRdb re-called the 5' RACE reads with MiXCR. Of approximately 98,000 distinct CDR3 sequences in the sample, 12% are singletons; the top ten hold 3% to 3.5%. The sequenced material came from whole blood. These receptors were taken from an adult who was a healthcare worker with PCR-confirmed SARS-CoV-2 infection or an uninfected control (not recorded which).

In its sample, this clonotype was seen many times. The V and J genes are TRBV29-1 and TRBJ2-7; tentatively, D is TRBD2 (6 bases). The germline gives CDR1 SQVTM, CDR2 ANQGSEA. V was shortened by 5 bases and J by 2 bases, with 10 bases between the two germline ends. CDR3 length: 12 residues. In DNA form, the CDR3 reads TGCAGCGTTTTACGCGGGACCTACGAGCAGTACTTC. It specifies CSVLRGTYEQYF.

This clonotype is labeled as large (0.1 to 1%). The gene calls are TRBV20-1 and TRBJ2-7; D could derive from TRBD1 or TRBD2 (5 bases each). The CDR3 is 15 amino acids. CDR1 and CDR2 (germline): DFQATT, SNEGSKA (reference sequence). V was shortened by 0 bases and J by 3 bases, with 15 bases between the two germline ends. The CDR3 is CSAREGPVGIYEQYF. The CDR3, as DNA: TGCAGTGCTAGAGAGGGACCGGTGGGAATCTACGAGCAGTACTTC.

The chain combines TRBV29-1 with TRBJ2-3; D possibly matches TRBD1 or TRBD2 (5 bases each). Germline CDR1 SQVTM, CDR2 ANQGSEA. This CDR3 is built from 13 residues. V lost 4 bases to trimming and J lost 2 bases, with 10 bases between them. The CDR3 here is CSVAGRLTDTQYF. The CDR3 DNA follows: TGCAGCGTTGCGGGACGGCTCACAGATACGCAGTATTTT.

A few counts support this clonotype. The chain has TRBV9 and TRBJ1-2; D uncertain. The CDR3 has 15 residues. V lost 2 bases and J lost 0, with 11 bases in between. CDR1 is SGDLS and CDR2 is YYNGEE in the germline V gene. CDR3 nucleotides: TGTGCCAGCAGCGTCGGGTCAGAGACTAACTATGGCTACACCTTC. Translated: CASSVGSETNYGYTF.

V usage is TRBV29-1 and J usage is TRBJ1-1; D possibly corresponds to TRBD1 (6 bases). The V and J ends lost 1 base and 6 bases respectively, with 15 bases between them. Germline V gene sequence: CDR1 SQVTM, CDR2 ANQGSEA. The CDR3 contains 14 residues. In nucleotides, the CDR3 is TGCAGCGTTGAAGGGGCAGGGGCTTTAGCTGAAGCTTTCTTT. It specifies CSVEGAGALAEAFF.

This clonotype was recorded many times. The chain uses TRBV18 and TRBJ2-2; 11 positions agree with TRBD2. This CDR3 region has 19 residues. The ends lost 6 bases at V and 6 bases at J; junction bases unmatched: 18. The germline CDR1 and CDR2 sequences are KGHSH and LQKENI. CDR3 sequence (DNA): TGTGCCAGCTCGCCCGGGACTAGCGGCCCAGGAAAAGGGGCCGGGGAGCTGTTTTTT. Amino acid sequence: CASSPGTSGPGKGAGELFF.

The rearrangement uses TRBV4-2 and TRBJ2-5, with D perhaps matching TRBD1 or TRBD2 (5 bases each). The ends were cut back, 1 base at V and 4 bases at J, with 10 bases in the middle. The CDR3 totals 14 residues. Germline loops: CDR1 LGHNA, CDR2 YNFKEQ. This CDR3 reads CASSQGGTGETQYF. CDR3 bases: TGTGCCAGCAGCCAAGGGGGGACGGGAGAGACCCAGTACTTC.

This clonotype was observed a handful of times. The chain is built from TRBV2 and TRBJ2-3, with 14 bases fitting TRBD2. V shed 4 bases and J 5 bases; nucleotides not matched to a gene: 2. Germline lookup yields CDR1 SNHLY and CDR2 FYNNEI. The CDR3 sequence is 15 residues long. The CDR3 DNA follows: TGTGCCAGCAGTGCAGGGACTAGCGGGAGAGATACGCAGTATTTT. Amino acid sequence: CASSAGTSGRDTQYF. The full variable domain, rest sourced from reference TRBV2 and TRBJ2-3, is EPEVTQTPSHQVTQMGQEVILRCVPISNHLYFYWYRQILGQKVEFLVSFYNNEISEKSEIFDDQFSVERPDGSNFTLKIRSTKLEDSAMYFCASSAGTSGRDTQYFGPGTRLTVL.

This clonotype was detected a few times. The CDR3, as DNA: TGCAGTGCTAGAGAGTTTGACAGCTCCCCCTACGAGCAGTACTTC. Its translation is CSAREFDSSPYEQYF. V is TRBV20-1 and J is TRBJ2-7, with D possibly TRBD1 on 5 matching bases. This CDR3 has 15 amino acids. The ends were cut back, 0 bases at V and 2 bases at J, with 14 bases in the middle. Per germline, CDR1 DFQATT and CDR2 SNEGSKA (reference sequence).

The rearrangement joins TRBV6-5 to TRBJ1-4, with D uncertain. CDR3 length: 10 amino acids. Germline V gene data show CDR1 as MNHEY and CDR2 as SVGAGI. Trimming left V 10 bases short and J 10 bases short, with 10 bases between. CDR3 protein: CAILGGKLFF. The DNA of the CDR3 is TGTGCCATTTTAGGCGGAAAACTGTTTTTT.

The genes are TRBV28 and TRBJ1-4, with D possibly TRBD1 on 6 matching bases. With 2 bases removed from V and 5 bases from J, the gap between germline ends came to 9 bases. The CDR3 spans 14 residues. Germline lookup yields CDR1 MDHEN and CDR2 SYDVKM. CDR3 region: CASSLGGQNEKLFF. Written as DNA, the CDR3 is TGTGCCAGCAGTTTAGGGGGACAAAATGAAAAACTGTTTTTT.

Ten or more counts support this clonotype. The DNA for the CDR3 is TGCAGTGCTAGTTCCCAGGGGCTGTGGAATGAGCAGTTCTTC. It encodes CSASSQGLWNEQFF. The V call is TRBV20-1, the J call TRBJ2-1; D is perhaps TRBD1 (6 bases). Trimming stripped 3 bases from V and 7 bases from J, with 16 bases between. The CDR3 has 14 amino acids. The germline CDR1 and CDR2 sequences are DFQATT and SNEGSKA (reference sequence).

This clonotype came up many times. The chain couples TRBV6-5 to TRBJ1-6; the D is unclear. Deletions cut 6 bases from V and 6 bases from J, with 18 bases between. The germline gives CDR1 MNHEY, CDR2 SVGAGI. The length of the CDR3 is 16 residues. For the CDR3, the DNA is TGTGCCAGCAGGTCAGACGGGCGAGGGCGTAATTCACCCCTCCACTTT. This translates into CASRSDGRGRNSPLHF.

The sample holds many counts of this clonotype. This chain connects TRBV14 to TRBJ2-6; the D is unclear. Looked up from germline, CDR1 is SGHDN and CDR2 is FVKESK. There are 17 residues in the CDR3. V gave up 0 bases and J gave up 1 base, with 10 bases separating them. CDR3 region: CASSQDGRKSGANVLTF. The CDR3 DNA follows: TGTGCCAGCAGCCAAGACGGGCGGAAATCTGGGGCCAACGTCCTGACTTTC.

This clonotype was recorded at least ten times. The rearrangement links TRBV5-4 to TRBJ1-4, with 9 positions matching TRBD1. Trimming took 4 bases from V and 8 from J; bases not matched to a gene: 6. The CDR3 totals 14 residues. In germline, CDR1 is SGHNT, CDR2 YYREEE (reference sequence). This CDR3 is CASSGTGTGEKLFF. The CDR3 DNA is TGTGCCAGCAGCGGAACCGGGACAGGGGAAAAACTGTTTTTT.

This clonotype was seen a handful of times. V is TRBV11-2 and J is TRBJ1-1; D is perhaps TRBD1 (6 bases). The CDR3 is made up of 15 amino acids. The germline CDR1 and CDR2 sequences are SGHAT and FQNNGV. With 3 bases removed from V and 7 bases from J, the gap between germline ends came to 18 bases. The CDR3 DNA reads as TGTGCCAGCAGCTTCGGGACAACCGTATCAGGTGAAGCTTTCTTT. Translated, it gives CASSFGTTVSGEAFF. Filled out from reference TRBV11-2 and TRBJ1-1, the complete variable domain reads EAGVAQSPRYKIIEKRQSVAFWCNPISGHATLYWYQQILGQGPKLLIQFQNNGVVDDSQLPKDRFSAERLKGVDSTLKIQPAKLEDSAVYLCASSFGTTVSGEAFFGQGTRLTVV.

The gene calls are TRBV5-5 and TRBJ2-7; D is undetermined. CDR1 and CDR2 (germline): SGHKS, YYEKEE (reference sequence). CDR3 length: 13 residues. Trimming pared 5 bases from V and 2 bases from J, leaving 11 bases between. The CDR3 loop reads CASRVLGAYEQYF. In DNA, the CDR3 is TGTGCCAGCAGGGTCCTTGGAGCCTACGAGCAGTACTTC.

There are a few counts of this clonotype. CDR3 residues: CATSDLGTSGSNEQFF. CDR3 in DNA: TGTGCCACCAGTGATTTAGGGACTAGCGGGAGTAATGAGCAGTTCTTC. V gene TRBV24-1 combines with J gene TRBJ2-1; TRBD2 matches at 14 bases. From germline, CDR1 is KGHDR and CDR2 SFDVKD. This CDR3 is 16 amino acids long. Unmatched junction bases numbered 2, after V lost 1 base and J lost 7 bases.